What follows describes a single TCR beta chain. The data belong to a study of T cell repertoires in ileal Crohn's disease. Study details: Every patient was operated on for stricturing (about 60%) or penetrating (around 40%) complications.

Generated by immunoSEQ multiplex PCR, the TCRdb table keeps only in-frame clones and is missing some. Here the sample spans more than 10,000 clones, 80% to 90% being singletons. Sample time point: neoterminal ileum biopsy at postoperative endoscopy, about 6 months after surgery. This CDR3 spans 14 amino acids. V was trimmed by 6 bases and J by 4 bases, leaving 16 bases between them. CDR1 and CDR2 from the germline V gene are MNHNY and SVGAGI (reference sequence). The V call is TRBV6-6, the J call TRBJ2-7; D is perhaps TRBD1 (6 bases). The source is an adult with Crohn's disease. The sample comprised ileal tissue. The CDR3 sequence: CASRFDRSGYEQYF. DNA for the CDR3: TGTGCCAGCAGATTCGACAGGTCAGGGTACGAGCAGTACTTC.